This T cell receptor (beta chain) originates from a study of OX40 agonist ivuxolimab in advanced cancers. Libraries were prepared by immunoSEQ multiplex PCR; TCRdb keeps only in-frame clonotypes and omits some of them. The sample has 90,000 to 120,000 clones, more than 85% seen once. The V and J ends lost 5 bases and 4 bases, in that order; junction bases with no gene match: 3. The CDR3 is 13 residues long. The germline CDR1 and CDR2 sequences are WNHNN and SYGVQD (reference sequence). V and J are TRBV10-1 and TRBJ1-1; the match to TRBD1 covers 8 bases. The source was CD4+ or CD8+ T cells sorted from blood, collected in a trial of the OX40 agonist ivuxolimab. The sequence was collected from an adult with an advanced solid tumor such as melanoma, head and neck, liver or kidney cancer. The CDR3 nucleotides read TGCGCCAGCAGTCCAGGGGGCGGCACTGAAGCTTTCTTT. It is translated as CASSPGGGTEAFF.